This T cell receptor beta chain was identified during a study of blood T cell repertoires in COVID-19. Categorization into cohorts depended on clinical history that participants reported. The germline gives CDR1 SGHVS, CDR2 FQNEAQ. The CDR3 covers 12 residues. V was clipped by 3 bases and J by 6 bases, with 5 bases between them. Original processing methods: For nucleated cells, counts were estimated from reference gene primer amplification. TCRdb keeps only in-frame clones here, not all; method: immunoSEQ multiplex PCR. D and trimming come from the DNA, and the V and J calls and clone size come from that table. The sample has around 250,000 clones; about 88% are singletons.

This sequence was found in a man aged 25 to 40 with acute COVID-19. The rearrangement links TRBV7-8 to TRBJ2-2; D gene ambiguous. Sample: PBMCs or T cells enriched from blood (not recorded which). The CDR3 DNA follows: TGTGCCAGCAGCTTTCTCCCCGGGGAGCTGTTTTTT. It yields the protein CASSFLPGELFF.